This T cell receptor (beta chain) was sequenced for a study of cytomegalovirus exposure and HLA in healthy donors. Worth noting for this clone: The antigen is undetermined.

Overall study findings and caveats: Researchers counted around 160 TCR beta chains as cytomegalovirus-associated. A link between a missense DCLRE1C variant and TCR beta V- and J-gene trimming emerged from a later analysis.

CDR3 size: 16 residues. The PCR was carried out with 60 Vbeta primers and 13 Jbeta primers. Generated by immunoSEQ multiplex PCR, the TCRdb table keeps only in-frame clones and is missing some. The sample consists of some 190,000 clones, more than 75% of them appearing once. This chain links TRBV21-1 with TRBJ2-5; TRBD1, the table's D call, was not compared with the DNA. TRBV21-1 is given as a pseudogene. This receptor was identified in a man aged 35 to 55 in good health and CMV-seronegative. Sequencing was carried out using PBMCs. CDR3 sequence reads: CASSIRDRVNQETQYF. As DNA, the CDR3 is TGTGCCAGCAGCATTCGCGACAGGGTAAACCAAGAGACCCAGTACTTC.